This record concerns one T cell receptor (beta chain) sequence. Its cognate antigen has yet to be identified. It has no much larger one-base neighbor in the sample; base qualities were not kept. The library relied on the immunoSEQ multiplex PCR assay. TCRdb limited this immuneACCESS table to in-frame rearrangements with V and J called. A share of clones is missing; checked studies link under half to unresolved V genes, and the rest is unexplained. This sample comprises about 94,000 clones, 90% to 97% of them detected only once. 0.22% of the sample goes to the ten largest clones. This record belongs to a study of technical replicates of blood from several donors (dated by TCRdb to 2017 to 2019). The CDR3 numbers 16 residues from cysteine through phenylalanine. The DNA shown is the 48-base CDR3, in frame from base 1. Based on the germline V gene (reference sequence), the CDR1 and CDR2 sequences are SEHNR and FQNEAQ. From V the trimming removes 3 bases and from J it removes 2 bases, while the gene matches leave 7 bases of the junction unaccounted for.

The receptor was derived from a human donor in good health. Sequencing input: T cells isolated from PBMCs. Recombination connected TRBV7-9 to TRBJ2-7; TRBD2 matches 10 bases in the middle. The sequenced DNA: TGTGCCAGCAGCTTTCCGGGGACTAGCGAAACCTACGAGCAGTACTTC. The resulting protein is CASSFPGTSETYEQYF.